The TCR beta chain under discussion was sequenced for a study of blood T cell repertoires in COVID-19. Generated by immunoSEQ multiplex PCR, the TCRdb table keeps only in-frame clones and is missing some. There are hundreds of thousands of clones in the sample; about nine tenths occur only once, and 2% to 3% lies in the top ten. V gave up 0 bases and J gave up 8 bases, with 18 bases separating them. The CDR3 has 16 residues. Germline CDR1 and CDR2: MNHEY and SMNVEV (reference sequence). Assignments of participants to cohorts depended upon their own reported clinical history. The TCR was taken from a man between 60 and 75 years old who had recovered from COVID-19. This rearrangement joins TRBV27 to TRBJ2-3; TRBD2 is a possible D gene (5 bases). Input material: PBMCs or T cells enriched from blood (not recorded which). The CDR3 coding sequence is TGTGCCAGCAGTTTATCAACTCCAGCGGAGTTAGGTACGCAGTATTTT. Translated, it gives CASSLSTPAELGTQYF.